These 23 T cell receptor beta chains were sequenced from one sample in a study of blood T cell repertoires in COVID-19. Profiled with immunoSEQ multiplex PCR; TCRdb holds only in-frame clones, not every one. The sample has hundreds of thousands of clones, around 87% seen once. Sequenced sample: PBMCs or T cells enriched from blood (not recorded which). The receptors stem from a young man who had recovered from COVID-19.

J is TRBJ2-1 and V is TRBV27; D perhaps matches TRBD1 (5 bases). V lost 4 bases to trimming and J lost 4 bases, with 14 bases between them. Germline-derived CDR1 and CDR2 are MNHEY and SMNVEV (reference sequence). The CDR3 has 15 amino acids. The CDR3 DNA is TGTGCCAGCAGTTCACCCAGGGTCCTATACAATGAGCAGTTCTTC. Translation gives CASSSPRVLYNEQFF.

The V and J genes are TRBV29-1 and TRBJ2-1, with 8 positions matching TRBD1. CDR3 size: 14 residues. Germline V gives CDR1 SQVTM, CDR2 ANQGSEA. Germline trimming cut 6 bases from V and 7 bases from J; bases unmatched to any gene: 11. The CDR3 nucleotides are TGCAGCGTAAATCCTCAGGGGGCATGGAATGAGCAGTTCTTC. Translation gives CSVNPQGAWNEQFF.

The DNA for the CDR3 is TGCGCCAGCAGCCCAGACCTACCGCGCTCCTACGAGCAGTACTTC. Translating gives CASSPDLPRSYEQYF. The chain is built from TRBV4-1 and TRBJ2-7, with D unresolved. This CDR3 contains 15 residues. The ends were cut back, 4 bases at V and 0 bases at J, with 13 bases in the middle. Germline V gives CDR1 MGHRA, CDR2 YSYEKL.

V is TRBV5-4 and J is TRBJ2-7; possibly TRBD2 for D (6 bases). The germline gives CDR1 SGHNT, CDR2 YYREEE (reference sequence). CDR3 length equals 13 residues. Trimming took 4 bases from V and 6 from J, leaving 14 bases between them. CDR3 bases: TGTGCCAGCAGCACCCCCGGGGGAGGCGAGCAGTACTTC. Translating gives CASSTPGGGEQYF.

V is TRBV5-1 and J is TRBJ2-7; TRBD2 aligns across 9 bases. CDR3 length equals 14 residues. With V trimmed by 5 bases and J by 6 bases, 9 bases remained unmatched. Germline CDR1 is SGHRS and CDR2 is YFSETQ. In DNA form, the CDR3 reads TGCGCCAGCAGATTAGCGGGAGAGGAGGTCGAGCAGTACTTC. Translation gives CASRLAGEEVEQYF.

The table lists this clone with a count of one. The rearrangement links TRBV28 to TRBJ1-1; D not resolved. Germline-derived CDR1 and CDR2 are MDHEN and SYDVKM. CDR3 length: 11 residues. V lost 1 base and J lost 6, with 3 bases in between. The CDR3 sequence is CASSLSAEAFF. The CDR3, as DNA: TGTGCCAGCAGTTTATCGGCTGAAGCTTTCTTT.

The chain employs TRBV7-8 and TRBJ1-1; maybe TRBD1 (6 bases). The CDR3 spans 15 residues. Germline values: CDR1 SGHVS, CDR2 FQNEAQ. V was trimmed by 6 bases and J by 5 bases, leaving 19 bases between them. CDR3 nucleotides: TGTGCCAGCAGTCCTAACGAACAGGGTTGGACTGAAGCTTTCTTT. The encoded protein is CASSPNEQGWTEAFF. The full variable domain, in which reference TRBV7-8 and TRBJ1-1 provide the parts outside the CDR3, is GAGVSQSPRYKVAKRGQDVALRCDPISGHVSLFWYQQALGQGPEFLTYFQNEAQLDKSGLPSDRFFAERPEGSVSTLKIQRTQQEDSAVYLCASSPNEQGWTEAFFGQGTRLTVV.

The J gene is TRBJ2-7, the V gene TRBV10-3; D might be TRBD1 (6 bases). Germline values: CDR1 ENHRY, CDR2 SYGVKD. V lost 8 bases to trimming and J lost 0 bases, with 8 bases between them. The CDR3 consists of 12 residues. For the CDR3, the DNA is TGTGCCATCGGACAGAGCTCCTACGAGCAGTACTTC. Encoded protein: CAIGQSSYEQYF.

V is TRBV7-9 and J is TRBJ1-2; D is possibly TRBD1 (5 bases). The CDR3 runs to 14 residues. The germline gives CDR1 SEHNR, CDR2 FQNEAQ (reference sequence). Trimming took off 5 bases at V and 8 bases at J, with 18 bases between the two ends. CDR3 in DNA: TGTGCCAGCAGCCCAACGCCCCCAGGGAGGGGCTACACCTTC. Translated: CASSPTPPGRGYTF.

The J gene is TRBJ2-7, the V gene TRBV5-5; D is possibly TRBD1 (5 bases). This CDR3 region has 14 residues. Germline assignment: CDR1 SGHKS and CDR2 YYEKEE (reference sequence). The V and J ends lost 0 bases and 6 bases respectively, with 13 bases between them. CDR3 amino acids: CASSLGPDSVEQYF. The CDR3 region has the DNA TGTGCCAGCAGCTTGGGTCCCGACAGCGTCGAGCAGTACTTC. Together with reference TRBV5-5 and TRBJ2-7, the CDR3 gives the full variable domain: DAGVTQSPTHLIKTRGQQVTLRCSPISGHKSVSWYQQVLGQGPQFIFQYYEKEERGRGNFPDRFSARQFPNYSSELNVNALLLGDSALYLCASSLGPDSVEQYFGPGTRLTVT.

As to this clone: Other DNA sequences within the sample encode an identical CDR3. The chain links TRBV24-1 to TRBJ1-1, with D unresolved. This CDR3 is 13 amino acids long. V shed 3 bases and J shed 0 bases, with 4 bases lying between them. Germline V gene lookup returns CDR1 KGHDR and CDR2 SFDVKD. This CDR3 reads CATSDPVNTEAFF. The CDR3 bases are TGTGCCACCAGTGATCCTGTGAACACTGAAGCTTTCTTT.

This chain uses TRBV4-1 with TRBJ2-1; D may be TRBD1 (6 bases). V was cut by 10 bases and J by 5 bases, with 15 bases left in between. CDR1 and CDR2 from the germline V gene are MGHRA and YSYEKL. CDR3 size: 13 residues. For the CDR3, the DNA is TGCGCCACCATGGGACAAGTGAACAATGAGCAGTTCTTC. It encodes CATMGQVNNEQFF.

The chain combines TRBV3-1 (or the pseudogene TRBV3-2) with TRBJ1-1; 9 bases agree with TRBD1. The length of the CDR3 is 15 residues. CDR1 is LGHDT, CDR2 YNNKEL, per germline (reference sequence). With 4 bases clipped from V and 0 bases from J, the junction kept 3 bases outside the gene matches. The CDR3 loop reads CASSRGDRVNTEAFF. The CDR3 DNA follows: TGTGCCAGCAGCCGAGGGGACAGGGTGAACACTGAAGCTTTCTTT.

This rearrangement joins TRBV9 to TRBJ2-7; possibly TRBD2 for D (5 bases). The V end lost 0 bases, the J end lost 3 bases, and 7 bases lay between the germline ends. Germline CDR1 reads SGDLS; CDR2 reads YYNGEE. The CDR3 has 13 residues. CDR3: CASSVAGDYEQYF. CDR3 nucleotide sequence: TGTGCCAGCAGCGTAGCCGGGGACTACGAGCAGTACTTC.

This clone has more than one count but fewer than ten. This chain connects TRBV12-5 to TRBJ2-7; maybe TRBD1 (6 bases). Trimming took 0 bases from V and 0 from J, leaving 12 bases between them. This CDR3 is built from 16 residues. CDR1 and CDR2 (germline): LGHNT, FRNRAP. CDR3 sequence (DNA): TGTGCTAGTGGTTTGGTACTCGGCAGGGGCTCCTACGAGCAGTACTTC. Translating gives CASGLVLGRGSYEQYF.

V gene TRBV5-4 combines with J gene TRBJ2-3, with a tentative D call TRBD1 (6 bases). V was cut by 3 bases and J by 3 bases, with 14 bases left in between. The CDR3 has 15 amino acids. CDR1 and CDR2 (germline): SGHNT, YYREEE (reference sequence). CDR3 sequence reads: CASSSNRVNTDTQYF. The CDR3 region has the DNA TGTGCCAGCAGCTCTAACAGGGTGAATACAGATACGCAGTATTTT.

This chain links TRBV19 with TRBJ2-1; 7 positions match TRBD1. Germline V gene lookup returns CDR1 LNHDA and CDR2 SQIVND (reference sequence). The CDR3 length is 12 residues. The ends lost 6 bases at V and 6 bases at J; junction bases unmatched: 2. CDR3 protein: CASRGQFNEQFF. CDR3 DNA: TGTGCCAGTAGGGGACAGTTCAATGAGCAGTTCTTC.

The CDR3: CASSAQETYEQYF. In DNA form, the CDR3 reads TGCGCCAGCAGTGCGCAGGAAACCTACGAGCAGTACTTC. The rearrangement joins TRBV10-2 to TRBJ2-7, with D hard to call. Trimming shortened V by 4 bases and J by 2 bases, and 9 bases separated the two germline ends. The CDR3 length is 13 residues. CDR1 is WSHSY and CDR2 is SAAADI in the germline V gene.

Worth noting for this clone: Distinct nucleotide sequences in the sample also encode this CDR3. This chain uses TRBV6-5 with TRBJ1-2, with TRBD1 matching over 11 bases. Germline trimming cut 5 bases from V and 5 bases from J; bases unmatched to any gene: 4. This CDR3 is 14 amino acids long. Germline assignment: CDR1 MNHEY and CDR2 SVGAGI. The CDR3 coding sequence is TGTGCCAGCAGTCCGGGGACAGGGGGGTATGGCTACACCTTC. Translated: CASSPGTGGYGYTF.

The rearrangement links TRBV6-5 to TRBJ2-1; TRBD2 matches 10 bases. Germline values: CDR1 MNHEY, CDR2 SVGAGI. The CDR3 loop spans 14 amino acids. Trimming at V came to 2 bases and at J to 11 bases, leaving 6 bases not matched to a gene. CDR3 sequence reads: CASSYPGLASKQFF. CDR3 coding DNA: TGTGCCAGCAGTTACCCGGGACTAGCGAGCAAGCAGTTCTTC.

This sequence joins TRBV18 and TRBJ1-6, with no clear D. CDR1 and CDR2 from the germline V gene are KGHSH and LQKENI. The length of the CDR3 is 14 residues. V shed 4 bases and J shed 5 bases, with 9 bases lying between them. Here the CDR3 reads CASSQQTNNSPLHF. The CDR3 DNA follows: TGTGCCAGCTCACAACAGACAAATAATTCACCCCTCCACTTT. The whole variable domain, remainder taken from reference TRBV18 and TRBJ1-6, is NAGVMQNPRHLVRRRGQEARLRCSPMKGHSHVYWYRQLPEEGLKFMVYLQKENIIDESGMPKERFSAEFPKEGPSILRIQQVVRGDSAAYFCASSQQTNNSPLHFGNGTRLTVT.

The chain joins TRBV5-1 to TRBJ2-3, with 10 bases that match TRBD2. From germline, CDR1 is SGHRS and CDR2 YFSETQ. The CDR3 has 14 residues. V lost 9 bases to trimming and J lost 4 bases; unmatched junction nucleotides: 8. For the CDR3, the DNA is TGCGCCACCTCGACTAGCGGGCCTTCAGATACGCAGTATTTT. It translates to CATSTSGPSDTQYF.

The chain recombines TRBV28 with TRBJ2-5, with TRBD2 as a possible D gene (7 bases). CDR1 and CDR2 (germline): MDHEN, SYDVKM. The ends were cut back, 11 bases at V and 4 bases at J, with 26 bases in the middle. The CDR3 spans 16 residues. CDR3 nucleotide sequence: TGTGCCTCAGCTACTGGGGGGGCCGGGGGCGGAGAGACCCAGTACTTC. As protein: CASATGGAGGGETQYF.